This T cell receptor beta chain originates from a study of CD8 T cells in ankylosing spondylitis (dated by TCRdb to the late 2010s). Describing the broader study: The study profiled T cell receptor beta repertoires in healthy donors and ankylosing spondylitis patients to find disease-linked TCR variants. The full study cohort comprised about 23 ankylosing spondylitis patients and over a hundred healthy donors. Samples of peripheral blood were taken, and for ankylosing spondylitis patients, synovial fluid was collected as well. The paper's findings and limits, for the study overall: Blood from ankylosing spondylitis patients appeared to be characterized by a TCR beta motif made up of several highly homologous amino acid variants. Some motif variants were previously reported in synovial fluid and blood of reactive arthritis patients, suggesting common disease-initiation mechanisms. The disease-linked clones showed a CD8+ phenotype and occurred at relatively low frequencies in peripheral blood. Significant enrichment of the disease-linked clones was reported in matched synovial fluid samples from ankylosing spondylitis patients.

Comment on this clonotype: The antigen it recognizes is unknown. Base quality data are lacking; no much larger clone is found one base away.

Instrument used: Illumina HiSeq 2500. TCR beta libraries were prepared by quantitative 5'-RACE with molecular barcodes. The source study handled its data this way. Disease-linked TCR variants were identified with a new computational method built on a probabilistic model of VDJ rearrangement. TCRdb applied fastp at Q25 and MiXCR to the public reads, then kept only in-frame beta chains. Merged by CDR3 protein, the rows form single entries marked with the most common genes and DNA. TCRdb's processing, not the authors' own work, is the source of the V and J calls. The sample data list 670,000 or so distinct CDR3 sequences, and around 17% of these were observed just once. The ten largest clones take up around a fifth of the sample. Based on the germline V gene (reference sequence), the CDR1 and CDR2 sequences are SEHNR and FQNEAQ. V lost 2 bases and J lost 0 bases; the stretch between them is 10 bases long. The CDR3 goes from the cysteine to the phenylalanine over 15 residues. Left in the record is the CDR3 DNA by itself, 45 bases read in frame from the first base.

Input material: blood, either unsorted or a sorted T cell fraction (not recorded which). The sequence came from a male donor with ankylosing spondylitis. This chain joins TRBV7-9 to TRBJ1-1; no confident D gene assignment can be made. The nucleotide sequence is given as TGTGCCAGCAGCTTAAGCACAGCCTTGAACACTGAAGCTTTCTTT. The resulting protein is CASSLSTALNTEAFF.